A single sample is the source of the 10 T cell receptor beta chains below, sequenced in a study of identical twins. TCRdb re-derived calls from the 5' RACE reads in MiXCR, one entry per CDR3 protein. The sample includes about 720,000 distinct CDR3 sequences, less than 10% of them seen just once. These data were likewise used in another study, on yellow fever vaccine responses in identical twins.

Material: PBMCs. These receptor sequences come from a woman in her late teens or twenties in good health.

The count of this clonotype is one. The CDR3 DNA follows: TGCAGCGTTGAAATGGGGGGAGAGACCCAGTACTTC. Protein sequence: CSVEMGGETQYF. The genes are TRBV29-1 and TRBJ2-5, with D possibly being TRBD2 (6 bases). V lost 2 bases to trimming and J lost 4 bases, with 8 bases between them. Germline V gives CDR1 SQVTM, CDR2 ANQGSEA. The length of the CDR3 is 12 residues.

This clonotype was found many times. The chain combines TRBV12-3 or TRBV12-4 with TRBJ2-7; D unclear. The CDR3 is 11 residues long. The V and J ends lost 5 bases and 3 bases respectively, with 5 bases between them. CDR3 in amino acids: CASSVHYEQYF. CDR3 nucleotides: TGTGCCAGCAGTGTACACTACGAGCAGTACTTC.

The rearrangement uses TRBV7-2 and TRBJ2-3; 10 nucleotides line up with TRBD2. J gave up 2 bases and V 0 bases, and 2 bases lay outside the gene matches. Germline V gene lookup returns CDR1 SGHTA and CDR2 FQGNSA. CDR3 length: 16 amino acids. Here the CDR3 DNA reads TGTGCCAGCAGCTTAGCCGGGACTAGCGCCACAGATACGCAGTATTTT. Its translation: CASSLAGTSATDTQYF.

This clonotype was detected many times. The chain joins TRBV7-9 to TRBJ2-7; D is uncertain. CDR3 size: 13 residues. V shed 5 bases and J shed 0 bases, with 8 bases lying between them. CDR1 is SEHNR and CDR2 is FQNEAQ in the germline V gene (reference sequence). The chain's CDR3 is CASSPPVSYEQYF. CDR3 nucleotides: TGTGCCAGCAGCCCCCCGGTCTCCTACGAGCAGTACTTC.

J is TRBJ2-5 and V is TRBV12-3 or TRBV12-4, with 9 bases lining up with TRBD2. The CDR3 has 18 amino acids. The CDR3 protein is CTLSLANHAAGGLETQYF. The DNA for the CDR3 is TGTACCCTCAGTTTAGCCAATCATGCGGCGGGGGGGCTGGAGACCCAGTACTTC.

This clonotype has at least ten counts. This chain links TRBV3-1 with TRBJ1-1, with 7 bases identical to TRBD1. Germline-derived CDR1 and CDR2 are LGHDT and YNNKEL (reference sequence). The CDR3 loop spans 15 amino acids. Trimming took 4 bases from V and 1 from J; bases not matched to a gene: 6. The CDR3 nucleotides are TGTGCCAGCAGCCCAGGACAGGTCGGGAACACTGAAGCTTTCTTT. It translates to CASSPGQVGNTEAFF.

The genes are TRBV20-1 and TRBJ2-1; the D call may be TRBD1 or TRBD2 (6 bases each). The germline V gene has CDR1 DFQATT and CDR2 SNEGSKA (reference sequence). The CDR3 length is 14 residues. Between the trimmed V and J ends, which lost 6 bases and 7 bases, there was a span of 19 bases. The CDR3 DNA is TGCAGTGCCTTATGGGGGGCCCGATCGAATGAGCAGTTCTTC. Translating it yields CSALWGARSNEQFF.

In this sample, this clonotype turned up many times. The chain couples TRBV3-1 to TRBJ2-3; 9 nucleotides agree with TRBD1. The CDR3 is made up of 16 amino acids. Germline lookup yields CDR1 LGHDT and CDR2 YNNKEL (reference sequence). The V and J ends lost 7 bases and 4 bases, in that order; junction bases with no gene match: 12. The CDR3 is CASTPGTGRSSDTQYF. CDR3 in DNA: TGTGCCAGCACTCCAGGGACAGGGAGGAGCTCAGATACGCAGTATTTT.

This clonotype occurred a few times. V usage is TRBV6-5 and J usage is TRBJ1-1, with D uncertain. The V end was cut by 0 bases, the J end by 0 bases, with 14 bases between. This CDR3 region has 17 residues. The germline V gene encodes CDR1 MNHEY and CDR2 SVGAGI. Written as DNA, the CDR3 is TGTGCCAGCAGTTACTCGGCGGCAGTTTCCATGAACACTGAAGCTTTCTTT. Its protein is CASSYSAAVSMNTEAFF.

There are a few counts of this clonotype. The rearrangement uses TRBV2 and TRBJ2-3; D is unresolved. Per the germline V gene, CDR1 is SNHLY and CDR2 is FYNNEI. Deletions cut 2 bases from V and 7 bases from J, with 10 bases between. The CDR3 is 13 residues long. Here the CDR3 reads CASSESPGNTQYF. CDR3 DNA sequence: TGTGCCAGCAGTGAATCCCCGGGCAATACGCAGTATTTT. Variable domain in full (rest from reference TRBV2 and TRBJ2-3): EPEVTQTPSHQVTQMGQEVILRCVPISNHLYFYWYRQILGQKVEFLVSFYNNEISEKSEIFDDQFSVERPDGSNFTLKIRSTKLEDSAMYFCASSESPGNTQYFGPGTRLTVL.